This TCR beta chain emerged from a study of blood T cell repertoires in COVID-19. About the research overall: Researchers got acute and convalescent COVID-19 samples from the United States, Italy and Spain. Nucleic acid was either cDNA or gDNA, and it came from T cells, B-cell-depleted T cells, or PBMCs.

The germline V gene encodes CDR1 LNHDA and CDR2 SQIVND (reference sequence). Trimming took 6 bases from V and 7 from J; bases not matched to a gene: 5. This CDR3 has 14 amino acids. Methods used by the authors: Estimates of nucleated cell counts were drawn from the amplification of reference gene primers. The assay was immunoSEQ multiplex PCR, and TCRdb's table has in-frame clones only and misses some. Clonal size and the V and J genes are those of that table, whereas D and trimming came from the DNA. The table records approximately 200,000 clones, around 90% of them present only once. The chain carries TRBV19 and TRBJ1-6; 8 nucleotides line up with TRBD1. The material sequenced was peripheral blood. The clonotype was recovered from a young man with COVID-19, enrolled during active disease. The CDR3 reads CASRRRGQNSPLHF. The CDR3 nucleotides are TGTGCCAGTAGGCGCAGGGGGCAAAATTCACCCCTCCACTTT.